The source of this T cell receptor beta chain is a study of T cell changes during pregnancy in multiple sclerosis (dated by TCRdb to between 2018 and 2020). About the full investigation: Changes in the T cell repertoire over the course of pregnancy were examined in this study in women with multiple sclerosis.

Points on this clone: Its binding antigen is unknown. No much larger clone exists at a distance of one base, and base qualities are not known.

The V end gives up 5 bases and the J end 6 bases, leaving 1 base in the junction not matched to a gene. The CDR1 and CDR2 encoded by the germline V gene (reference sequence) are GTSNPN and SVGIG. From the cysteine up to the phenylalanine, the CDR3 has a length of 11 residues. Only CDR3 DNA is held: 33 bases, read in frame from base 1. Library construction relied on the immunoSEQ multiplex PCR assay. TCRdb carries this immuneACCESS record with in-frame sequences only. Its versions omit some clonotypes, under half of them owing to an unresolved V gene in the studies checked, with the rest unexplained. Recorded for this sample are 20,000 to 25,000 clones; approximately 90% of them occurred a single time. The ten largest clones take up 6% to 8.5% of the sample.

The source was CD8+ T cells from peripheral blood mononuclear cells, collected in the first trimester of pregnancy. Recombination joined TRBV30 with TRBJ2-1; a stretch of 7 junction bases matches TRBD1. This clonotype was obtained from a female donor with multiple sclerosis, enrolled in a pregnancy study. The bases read TGTGCCTGGGGACAGGCCAATGAGCAGTTCTTC. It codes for CAWGQANEQFF.